These 27 T cell receptor beta chains were all obtained from the same sample, sequenced in a study of cytomegalovirus exposure and HLA in healthy donors. Sequencing was performed with immunoSEQ multiplex PCR; in TCRdb, only in-frame clones are kept and a portion is missing. The data contain about 64,000 clones, roughly 94% of them singletons. The sample was PBMCs. Receptors were obtained from a young woman in good health and CMV-seropositive.

CDR3 region: CASRQEQSSYNSPLHF. The CDR3 DNA follows: TGTGCCAGCAGACAAGAACAGAGCTCCTATAATTCACCCCTCCACTTT. This sequence joins TRBV28 and TRBJ1-6; no reliable D call. The V and J ends lost 6 bases and 0 bases respectively, with 12 bases between them. CDR1 MDHEN and CDR2 SYDVKM come from the germline V gene. CDR3 length: 16 residues.

The chain couples TRBV4-3 to TRBJ1-1; D is undetermined. Germline V lookup: CDR1 LGHNA, CDR2 YSLEER. The CDR3 runs 16 residues. V lost 1 base, J lost 1 base, and 13 bases lay in between. The CDR3 nucleotides read TGCGCCAGCAGCCAAGTGAGGCGGGGTCCGAACACTGAAGCTTTCTTT. Encoded protein: CASSQVRRGPNTEAFF.

The chain carries TRBV5-1 and TRBJ2-7; the D gene is possibly TRBD1 (5 bases). Germline lookup yields CDR1 SGHRS and CDR2 YFSETQ. The CDR3 runs to 15 residues. V was shortened by 0 bases and J by 4 bases, with 14 bases between the two germline ends. The DNA of the CDR3 is TGCGCCAGCAGCTTGGCCGTTACAGGAAATTACGAGCAGTACTTC. It yields the protein CASSLAVTGNYEQYF.

The chain employs TRBV6-1 and TRBJ1-2; maybe TRBD1 (5 bases). V was pared by 2 bases and J by 0 bases, with 10 bases between. Germline CDR1 is MNHNS and CDR2 is SASEGT. CDR3 length equals 15 residues. CDR3 nucleotides: TGTGCCAGCAGTGAAAAGGGGAAGCCTAACTATGGCTACACCTTC. It encodes CASSEKGKPNYGYTF.

The rearrangement links TRBV27 to TRBJ2-2; 7 bases are shared with TRBD1. The germline gives CDR1 MNHEY, CDR2 SMNVEV (reference sequence). The V gene end was trimmed by 0 bases and the J gene end by 15 bases; junction bases not matched to a gene: 10. There are 14 residues in the CDR3. DNA of the CDR3: TGTGCCAGCAGTTTATCCCGGACGGTGGACAGGTTGTTTTTT. This sequence encodes CASSLSRTVDRLFF.

V gene TRBV28 combines with J gene TRBJ2-7; 7 positions agree with TRBD2. CDR1 is MDHEN, CDR2 SYDVKM, per germline. This CDR3 region has 15 residues. Trimming at V came to 5 bases and at J to 7 bases, leaving 14 bases not matched to a gene. The CDR3, as DNA: TGTGCCAGCAGTCCGCGTCTAGCGGATCTTTCAGAGCAGTACTTC. It translates to CASSPRLADLSEQYF.

This sequence joins TRBV10-3 and TRBJ1-1; D gene unclear. V dropped 2 bases and J dropped 8 bases, with 12 bases sitting between them. Germline assignment: CDR1 ENHRY and CDR2 SYGVKD. The CDR3 covers 13 residues. The CDR3 region has the DNA TGTGCCATCAGTGAGGACCGGGGAGAGGAAGCTTTCTTT. This codes for CAISEDRGEEAFF.

This clone was detected only a few times. This sequence joins TRBV9 and TRBJ2-1; D might be TRBD2 (5 bases). Trimming took 4 bases from V and 0 from J, leaving 8 bases between them. The germline gives CDR1 SGDLS, CDR2 YYNGEE. The CDR3 is 14 amino acids. In DNA form, the CDR3 reads TGTGCCAGCAGCTTCCGGGACTCCTACAATGAGCAGTTCTTC. Encoded protein: CASSFRDSYNEQFF.

The chain links TRBV6-5 to TRBJ2-5, with TRBD2 as a possible D gene (5 bases). The CDR3 contains 14 residues. Germline V lookup: CDR1 MNHEY, CDR2 SVGAGI. Trimming cost V 5 bases and J 6 bases, with 16 bases left between them. CDR3 sequence: CASSPSGGLQTQYF. The CDR3 DNA reads as TGTGCCAGCAGTCCCTCCGGAGGTTTGCAGACCCAGTACTTC.

The chain recombines TRBV5-6 with TRBJ2-3; D ambiguous. Trimming stripped 1 base from V and 0 bases from J, with 6 bases between. Germline V gene data show CDR1 as SGHDT and CDR2 as YYEEEE. The CDR3 totals 14 residues. The CDR3 protein is CASSLLSSTDTQYF. The CDR3 DNA reads as TGTGCCAGCAGCTTGCTGTCTAGCACAGATACGCAGTATTTT.

The J gene is TRBJ2-6, the V gene TRBV12-2; TRBD2 was called by the table and not checked on the DNA. TRBV12-2 corresponds to a pseudogene. CDR3 length equals 18 residues. CDR3 nucleotide sequence: TGTGCAAGTCGCTCGGCCAGGGAGGCTATCTCTGGGGCCAACGTCCTGACTTTC. It specifies CASRSAREAISGANVLTF.

The chain has TRBV5-1 and TRBJ2-7; D is possibly TRBD2 (5 bases). The CDR3 runs to 13 residues. V lost 0 bases and J lost 10, with 14 bases in between. Looked up from germline, CDR1 is SGHRS and CDR2 is YFSETQ. CDR3 nucleotides: TGCGCCAGCAGCTTGGAGGACTCGGGGATTCAGTACTTC. It yields the protein CASSLEDSGIQYF.

The genes are TRBV5-1 and TRBJ2-5; 7 bases fit TRBD1. Losses at the gene ends were 1 base for V and 5 bases for J; bases not matched to a gene: 11. This CDR3 spans 16 amino acids. Germline values: CDR1 SGHRS, CDR2 YFSETQ. DNA of the CDR3: TGCGCCAGCAGCTTGAATCGACAGGGCTTGGGGGAGACCCAGTACTTC. Translated, it gives CASSLNRQGLGETQYF.

This chain connects TRBV6-5 to TRBJ2-7, with 9 bases aligning to TRBD1. CDR3 length: 16 residues. Germline lookup yields CDR1 MNHEY and CDR2 SVGAGI. V lost 4 bases and J lost 3; bases outside the gene matches: 10. The CDR3 bases are TGTGCCAGCAGTTCGACCGGGACAGGGAGACACTACGAGCAGTACTTC. This translates into CASSSTGTGRHYEQYF.

The chain couples TRBV14 to TRBJ2-3; TRBD1 matches at 7 bases. In germline, CDR1 is SGHDN, CDR2 FVKESK. The J segment lost 6 bases and the V segment lost 4 bases, leaving 10 bases of the junction unmatched. CDR3 length: 15 amino acids. The CDR3 coding sequence is TGTGCCAGCAGCCGCCTGACAGGGTTGGATGATACGCAGTATTTT. This sequence encodes CASSRLTGLDDTQYF. The entire variable domain, with the rest obtained from reference TRBV14 and TRBJ2-3, is as follows: EAGVTQFPSHSVIEKGQTVTLRCDPISGHDNLYWYRRVMGKEIKFLLHFVKESKQDESGMPNNRFLAERTGGTYSTLKVQPAELEDSGVYFCASSRLTGLDDTQYFGPGTRLTVL.

The chain joins TRBV7-9 to TRBJ2-3, with D uncertain. Germline values: CDR1 SEHNR, CDR2 FQNEAQ (reference sequence). The V gene lost 3 bases and the J gene lost 3 bases, with 7 bases spanning the gap. The CDR3 runs 13 residues. CDR3 loop: CASSFEWTDTQYF. CDR3 bases: TGTGCCAGCAGCTTTGAGTGGACAGATACGCAGTATTTT.

V gene TRBV15 combines with J gene TRBJ1-2; D unresolved. Germline assignment: CDR1 LNHNV and CDR2 YYDKDF (reference sequence). This CDR3 has 15 amino acids. Trimming cost V 1 base and J 5 bases, with 14 bases left between them. CDR3 protein: CATSRGVREIYGYTF. CDR3 nucleotide sequence: TGTGCCACCAGCAGAGGTGTCCGGGAAATTTATGGCTACACCTTC.

V gene TRBV5-5 combines with J gene TRBJ1-2; no definite D call. Germline CDR1 reads SGHKS; CDR2 reads YYEKEE (reference sequence). The CDR3 extends over 12 amino acids. V shed 3 bases and J shed 5 bases, with 8 bases lying between them. For the CDR3, the DNA is TGTGCCAGCAGCTCCGTCCTGTATGGCTACACCTTC. It yields the protein CASSSVLYGYTF.

The V call is TRBV10-3, the J call TRBJ2-1; the D gene is possibly TRBD2 (6 bases). The CDR3 consists of 13 residues. V was clipped by 6 bases and J by 10 bases, with 16 bases between them. CDR1 is ENHRY, CDR2 SYGVKD, per germline. This chain's CDR3 is CAISLRLVDEQFF. CDR3 coding DNA: TGTGCCATCAGCCTAAGACTAGTGGACGAGCAGTTCTTC.

This clone appeared a single time. The V call is TRBV19, the J call TRBJ1-5; 8 nucleotides match TRBD1. Per the germline V gene, CDR1 is LNHDA and CDR2 is SQIVND (reference sequence). This CDR3 comprises 17 residues. The V segment lost 1 base and the J segment 4 bases; nucleotides outside the gene matches: 9. The CDR3 DNA is TGTGCCAGTAGTATAGGGGGGGTCCGACAGGGGAATCAGCCCCAGCATTTT. This translates into CASSIGGVRQGNQPQHF. The full variable domain, in which reference TRBV19 and TRBJ1-5 provide the parts outside the CDR3, is DGGITQSPKYLFRKEGQNVTLSCEQNLNHDAMYWYRQDPGQGLRLIYYSQIVNDFQKGDIAEGYSVSREKKESFPLTVTSAQKNPTAFYLCASSIGGVRQGNQPQHFGDGTRLSIL.

The genes are TRBV28 and TRBJ1-2; TRBD1 agrees at 8 bases. The CDR3 sequence is 13 residues long. The germline gives CDR1 MDHEN, CDR2 SYDVKM. V lost 5 bases to trimming and J lost 8 bases; unmatched junction nucleotides: 7. CDR3: CASSQQGAQGYTF. Written as DNA, the CDR3 is TGTGCCAGCAGTCAGCAGGGGGCGCAGGGCTACACCTTC.

This chain uses TRBV11-2 with TRBJ2-7; D unclear. The CDR3 runs to 15 residues. Germline V gene data show CDR1 as SGHAT and CDR2 as FQNNGV. The V end was cut by 0 bases, the J end by 3 bases, with 12 bases between. The CDR3 bases are TGTGCCAGCAGCTTAGATGGTGGGCCTTTCTACGAGCAGTACTTC. Its protein is CASSLDGGPFYEQYF.

The count of this clone is one. This sequence joins TRBV29-1 and TRBJ1-1, with D perhaps matching TRBD1 (5 bases). Germline-derived CDR1 and CDR2 are SQVTM and ANQGSEA. This CDR3 is built from 12 residues. V shed 7 bases and J shed 4 bases, with 13 bases lying between them. The CDR3 region has the DNA TGCAGCGCCCTCGGGGGGGTCACTGAAGCTTTCTTT. Translated: CSALGGVTEAFF.

This chain uses TRBV6-6 with TRBJ2-1, with TRBD2 as a possible D gene (7 bases). Trimming stripped 2 bases from V and 10 bases from J, with 12 bases between. Germline V gene lookup returns CDR1 MNHNY and CDR2 SVGAGI (reference sequence). The CDR3 spans 13 residues. CDR3: CASSYRGGGEQFF. CDR3 nucleotides: TGTGCCAGCAGTTACAGGGGAGGGGGGGAGCAGTTCTTC.

This chain uses TRBV28 with TRBJ1-3; 8 bases align to TRBD1. Germline-derived CDR1 and CDR2 are MDHEN and SYDVKM. V trimming: 7 bases; J trimming: 0 bases; junction bases outside the gene matches: 5. This CDR3 spans 15 amino acids. CDR3 coding DNA: TGTGCCAGCAAGATAACAGGGGGCTCTGGAAACACCATATATTTT. Translation gives CASKITGGSGNTIYF. The whole variable domain, filled in from reference TRBV28 and TRBJ1-3, reads DVKVTQSSRYLVKRTGEKVFLECVQDMDHENMFWYRQDPGLGLRLIYFSYDVKMKEKGDIPEGYSVSREKKERFSLILESASTNQTSMYLCASKITGGSGNTIYFGEGSWLTVV.

The genes are TRBV5-6 and TRBJ2-7; 10 nucleotides agree with TRBD2. Germline assignment: CDR1 SGHDT and CDR2 YYEEEE. V shed 1 base, J shed 7 bases, and the junction held 5 bases outside the gene matches. The CDR3 contains 14 residues. Here the CDR3 reads CASSLLAGVREQYF. The CDR3 DNA reads TGTGCCAGCAGCTTGCTAGCGGGAGTTAGAGAGCAGTACTTC.

The chain employs TRBV2 and TRBJ2-7; 7 nucleotides align to TRBD1. CDR1 is SNHLY, CDR2 FYNNEI, per germline. The CDR3 length is 14 residues. V lost 2 bases and J lost 7; bases outside the gene matches: 8. DNA for the CDR3: TGTGCCAGCAGTGAACCCAGGGGGAGCGAAGAGCAGTACTTC. This sequence encodes CASSEPRGSEEQYF.